The 26 T cell receptor beta chains below all came from one sample that was sequenced in a study of T cell responses to AZD1222 COVID-19 vaccine. Sequenced by immunoSEQ multiplex PCR; TCRdb stores in-frame clones only, minus some. The sample lists about 140,000 clones, more than 90% seen once, with around 1.8% in the top ten. The material was peripheral blood, obtained on day 0 of AZD1222 vaccination. The receptors originated from an adult in good health.

As for this clone: This CDR3 is also generated by other DNA sequences in the sample. The chain recombines TRBV5-4 with TRBJ1-2; D call uncertain. CDR3 length: 13 residues. CDR1 and CDR2 (germline): SGHNT, YYREEE (reference sequence). Trimming removed 1 base from V and 3 bases from J, with 7 bases in between. The CDR3 DNA follows: TGTGCCAGCAGCTTGAGGGTGGACTATGGCTACACCTTC. Amino acid sequence: CASSLRVDYGYTF.

The rearrangement links TRBV6-1 to TRBJ2-7; a possible D gene is TRBD1 (5 bases). The germline CDR1 and CDR2 sequences are MNHNS and SASEGT. The CDR3 extends over 16 amino acids. The ends were cut back, 0 bases at V and 3 bases at J, with 15 bases in the middle. The CDR3 nucleotides are TGTGCCAGCAGTGAAGCGTCGGACAAGGAGCTCTACGAGCAGTACTTC. This codes for CASSEASDKELYEQYF.

The rearrangement joins TRBV18 to TRBJ1-6, with D possibly being TRBD1 (5 bases). Trimming took off 8 bases at V and 10 bases at J, with 18 bases between the two ends. CDR1 and CDR2 from the germline V gene are KGHSH and LQKENI. The CDR3 sequence is 14 residues long. DNA for the CDR3: TGTGCCAGCCGGGCGGGACGGCAAGTGTCACCCCTCCACTTT. The encoded protein is CASRAGRQVSPLHF.

This clone was seen more than once but under ten times. The J gene is TRBJ2-5, the V gene TRBV5-1, with 7 bases identical to TRBD2. CDR3 size: 14 residues. The trim removed 4 bases at V and 9 bases at J, leaving 12 bases unmatched. Germline values: CDR1 SGHRS, CDR2 YFSETQ. The CDR3 sequence: CASSLLGTGGSQYF. CDR3 bases: TGCGCCAGCAGCCTCCTGGGAACCGGGGGGTCCCAGTACTTC.

The chain couples TRBV28 to TRBJ2-2; 9 bases are shared with TRBD2. Trimming took 3 bases from V and 5 from J; bases not matched to a gene: 7. This CDR3 has 16 residues. CDR1 MDHEN and CDR2 SYDVKM come from the germline V gene. CDR3 in DNA: TGTGCCAGCAGTTTGAGGCTAGCGGGAAGAACCGGGGAGCTGTTTTTT. It specifies CASSLRLAGRTGELFF.

The chain uses TRBV5-5 and TRBJ1-3; D is ambiguous. The germline gives CDR1 SGHKS, CDR2 YYEKEE (reference sequence). The CDR3 runs 16 residues. V was trimmed by 2 bases and J by 1 base, leaving 13 bases between them. CDR3 loop: CASSLEGRGSGNTIYF. CDR3 nucleotide sequence: TGTGCCAGCAGCTTAGAGGGAAGAGGATCTGGAAACACCATATATTTT.

The rearrangement joins TRBV6-5 to TRBJ2-1, with D possibly matching TRBD2 (5 bases). V lost 7 bases and J 4 bases, leaving 14 bases between the germline ends. Germline V gives CDR1 MNHEY, CDR2 SVGAGI. The CDR3 consists of 14 residues. CDR3 sequence: CASTPPGVYNEQFF. CDR3 DNA: TGTGCCAGCACCCCCCCCGGGGTTTACAATGAGCAGTTCTTC.

The table lists this clone with a count of one. The chain recombines TRBV5-1 with TRBJ1-3; weak D call: TRBD1 (6 bases). In germline, CDR1 is SGHRS, CDR2 YFSETQ. V lost 4 bases and J lost 1, with 9 bases in between. This CDR3 spans 14 amino acids. Here the CDR3 reads CASSQGQSGNTIYF. In DNA, the CDR3 is TGCGCCAGCAGCCAGGGACAATCTGGAAACACCATATATTTT.

This clone is a singleton in its sample. V is TRBV2 and J is TRBJ2-7; D gene ambiguous. This CDR3 comprises 11 residues. V dropped 7 bases and J dropped 3 bases, with 7 bases sitting between them. CDR1 and CDR2 (germline): SNHLY, FYNNEI. CDR3 loop: CASTIDYEQYF. CDR3 DNA: TGTGCCAGCACCATAGACTACGAGCAGTACTTC.

This clone has just a few counts. The V call is TRBV29-1, the J call TRBJ1-1; no firm D call. The germline gives CDR1 SQVTM, CDR2 ANQGSEA. There are 14 residues in the CDR3. The V gene lost 5 bases and the J gene lost 1 base, with 14 bases spanning the gap. CDR3 DNA: TGCAGCGTTCGTGGCCGATTAGGGAACACTGAAGCTTTCTTT. Its translation is CSVRGRLGNTEAFF.

The rearrangement joins TRBV7-9 to TRBJ2-1; TRBD1 aligns across 7 bases. CDR1 is SEHNR, CDR2 FQNEAQ, per germline (reference sequence). Trimming took 7 bases from V and 7 from J; bases not matched to a gene: 19. The length of the CDR3 is 17 residues. CDR3 coding DNA: TGTGCCAGCATCCTCAGGGGGAGCGGTTCAGGGGGAAATGAGCAGTTCTTC. Amino acid sequence: CASILRGSGSGGNEQFF.

This sequence joins TRBV24-1 and TRBJ2-1; 10 nucleotides agree with TRBD1. V dropped 1 base and J dropped 4; count of bases not matched to a gene: 3. The germline V gene has CDR1 KGHDR and CDR2 SFDVKD. The CDR3 contains 16 residues. This CDR3 is CATSDFDRGRYNEQFF. CDR3 nucleotide sequence: TGTGCCACCAGTGATTTTGACAGGGGGCGATACAATGAGCAGTTCTTC.

CDR3 DNA sequence: TGTGCCAGCAGCTTAGGCGGGAGAGTGACAGATACGCAGTATTTT. It encodes CASSLGGRVTDTQYF. The chain carries TRBV11-2 and TRBJ2-3; 7 positions match TRBD2. This CDR3 region has 15 residues. Germline lookup yields CDR1 SGHAT and CDR2 FQNNGV. Unmatched junction bases numbered 4, after V lost 1 base and J lost 3 bases.

This rearrangement joins TRBV7-2 to TRBJ1-4, with no clear D. The V gene lost 5 bases and the J gene lost 4 bases, with 17 bases spanning the gap. The CDR3 runs 16 residues. CDR1 is SGHTA and CDR2 is FQGNSA in the germline V gene. The DNA of the CDR3 is TGTGCCAGCAGCCAAACCATCGGACGGATTAATGAAAAACTGTTTTTT. Its translation: CASSQTIGRINEKLFF. Combining the CDR3 with reference TRBV7-2 and TRBJ1-4 gives the whole variable domain GAGVSQSPSNKVTEKGKDVELRCDPISGHTALYWYRQSLGQGLEFLIYFQGNSAPDKSGLPSDRFSAERTGGSVSTLTIQRTQQEDSAVYLCASSQTIGRINEKLFFGSGTQLSVL.

This clone was detected a few times. The J gene is TRBJ2-5, the V gene TRBV10-2; 8 nucleotides agree with TRBD2. The CDR3 covers 13 residues. Germline assignment: CDR1 WSHSY and CDR2 SAAADI. Germline trimming cut 6 bases from V and 1 base from J; bases unmatched to any gene: 1. The CDR3 is CASRGLVQETQYF. As DNA, the CDR3 is TGCGCCAGCAGGGGACTAGTCCAAGAGACCCAGTACTTC.

The chain carries TRBV9 and TRBJ1-2; D is perhaps TRBD1 (5 bases). V lost 0 bases to trimming and J lost 5 bases, with 11 bases between them. CDR1 SGDLS and CDR2 YYNGEE come from the germline V gene. CDR3 length equals 14 residues. The CDR3 loop is CASSVGGAGYGYTF. The DNA of the CDR3 is TGTGCCAGCAGCGTAGGCGGGGCTGGGTATGGCTACACCTTC.

The chain joins TRBV7-2 to TRBJ1-6; D is undetermined. The CDR3 totals 13 residues. Germline values: CDR1 SGHTA, CDR2 FQGNSA. V shed 3 bases and J shed 8 bases, with 8 bases lying between them. The DNA for the CDR3 is TGTGCCAGCAGCTTCGGGGTCTATTCACCCCTCCACTTT. Protein: CASSFGVYSPLHF.

V is TRBV7-9 and J is TRBJ2-7, with 7 bases fitting TRBD2. Germline CDR1 is SEHNR and CDR2 is FQNEAQ (reference sequence). The CDR3 contains 14 residues. Losses at the gene ends were 1 base for V and 3 bases for J; bases not matched to a gene: 3. CDR3 in DNA: TGTGCCAGCAGCTTAGGAGGACTAGGCTACGAGCAGTACTTC. Amino acids: CASSLGGLGYEQYF.

V usage is TRBV3-1 (or the pseudogene TRBV3-2) and J usage is TRBJ2-5; weak D call: TRBD2 (6 bases). Looked up from germline, CDR1 is LGHDT and CDR2 is YNNKEL (reference sequence). Trimming cost V 4 bases and J 3 bases, with 12 bases left between them. The CDR3 has 14 amino acids. Here the CDR3 reads CASSPGLLEETQYF. The CDR3 DNA follows: TGTGCCAGCAGCCCGGGACTCCTCGAAGAGACCCAGTACTTC.

The chain combines TRBV4-1 with TRBJ1-1; maybe TRBD1 (5 bases). V lost 1 base and J 1 base, leaving 13 bases between the germline ends. The CDR3 extends over 16 amino acids. The germline V gene encodes CDR1 MGHRA and CDR2 YSYEKL. The CDR3 protein is CASSQGGRGANTEAFF. In DNA form, the CDR3 reads TGCGCCAGCAGCCAAGGAGGACGGGGCGCGAACACTGAAGCTTTCTTT.

This clone was picked up a small number of times. The chain is built from TRBV7-3 and TRBJ2-1; TRBD2 is a possible D gene (5 bases). The CDR3 covers 15 residues. The V end was cut by 6 bases, the J end by 5 bases, with 17 bases between. Germline assignment: CDR1 SGHTA and CDR2 FQGTGA. The CDR3 is CASSTSGRWNNEQFF. The CDR3 DNA follows: TGTGCCAGCAGTACTAGTGGTCGGTGGAACAATGAGCAGTTCTTC.

The chain joins TRBV27 to TRBJ1-2; 7 bases map to TRBD1. V lost 4 bases and J lost 1; bases outside the gene matches: 6. This CDR3 is 15 amino acids long. Germline-derived CDR1 and CDR2 are MNHEY and SMNVEV (reference sequence). The CDR3 coding sequence is TGTGCCAGCAGTTCCCGGGACAGACTTAACTATGGCTACACCTTC. Amino acid sequence: CASSSRDRLNYGYTF.

The chain is built from TRBV20-1 and TRBJ1-2; D ambiguous. V shed 3 bases and J shed 0 bases, with 8 bases lying between them. CDR1 is DFQATT and CDR2 is SNEGSKA in the germline V gene (reference sequence). This CDR3 has 13 residues. The CDR3 DNA is TGCAGTGCTAGTGATAGTTCTAACTATGGCTACACCTTC. This encodes CSASDSSNYGYTF.

V usage is TRBV3-1 (or the pseudogene TRBV3-2) and J usage is TRBJ2-1; possible D gene TRBD1, 5 bases. V lost 2 bases and J lost 7, with 15 bases in between. This CDR3 has 15 residues. Germline-derived CDR1 and CDR2 are LGHDT and YNNKEL (reference sequence). The CDR3 loop reads CASSQRGGGANEQFF. The CDR3 DNA follows: TGTGCCAGCAGCCAAAGGGGCGGTGGTGCTAATGAGCAGTTCTTC.

The chain has TRBV6-5 and TRBJ1-2; 9 bases align to TRBD1. Trimming took 7 bases from V and 4 from J; bases not matched to a gene: 4. CDR3 length equals 13 residues. CDR1 and CDR2 from the germline V gene are MNHEY and SVGAGI. CDR3 sequence reads: CASIPGQGYGYTF. In nucleotides, the CDR3 is TGTGCCAGCATCCCGGGACAGGGCTATGGCTACACCTTC.

This chain joins TRBV6-5 and TRBJ1-1; 7 nucleotides agree with TRBD1. J gave up 4 bases and V 6 bases, and 11 bases lay outside the gene matches. The germline V gene encodes CDR1 MNHEY and CDR2 SVGAGI. CDR3 size: 15 residues. CDR3 nucleotide sequence: TGTGCCAGCAGGGGGAACAGGGGAGTGAGCACTGAAGCTTTCTTT. This sequence encodes CASRGNRGVSTEAFF.